This T cell receptor (beta chain) was captured in a study of regulatory T cells in long-lasting Graves disease. The overall study: Graves' patients with a new diagnosis had received antithyroid drugs under 3 months.

This clonotype has ten or more counts. Its target is not known. Specified time point: newly diagnosed GD, antithyroid drugs for less than 3 months. Extracted PBMC RNA gave rise to the TCR library. Study-wide results and limits: Relative to newly diagnosed Graves' patients, persistent ones had lower TCR diversity. TRBV28 was favored in persistent disease, as were TRBJ1-2 and TRBJ2-5.

The ends lost 6 bases at V and 4 bases at J; junction bases unmatched: 11. Looked up from germline, CDR1 is SNHLY and CDR2 is FYNNEI. There are 16 residues in the CDR3. CDR3 regions were amplified by Arm-PCR using iRepertoire HTBI primers to build TCR beta libraries. Each CDR3 protein gets one entry after TCRdb re-called the multiplex PCR reads with MiXCR. Found here are some 490,000 distinct CDR3 sequences, more than 10% of them singletons; the top ten hold about 8.9%. The same data also went into a second study, on T cells in Graves' hyperthyroidism and ophthalmopathy.

The TCR comes from a woman aged 30 to 39 with Graves disease. Sequenced material: peripheral blood mononuclear cells (PBMCs), taken at new diagnosis, from a patient treated with antithyroid drugs. The rearrangement uses TRBV2 and TRBJ2-7, with 11 bases matching TRBD1. DNA for the CDR3: TGTGCCAGCAGCCGGACCGGGACAGGGGGGCTTTACGAGCAGTACTTC. It yields the protein CASSRTGTGGLYEQYF.